The T cell receptor (beta chain) described here comes from a study of OX40 agonist ivuxolimab in advanced cancers. On the study more broadly: Hepatocellular carcinoma, melanoma, renal cell or head and neck cancer was diagnosed in the dose-escalation patients.

On this clone itself: Antigen specificity is unknown.

Enrollment shut out patients with autoimmune disease history or systemic immunosuppression. Whole-study findings and limits: Certain nonresponders likewise exhibited a low normalized T-cell clonal expansion.

Germline CDR1 is SGHAT and CDR2 is FQNNGV. The germline V and J ends were trimmed by 3 bases and 4 bases, with 12 bases remaining between them. CDR3 length equals 14 residues. Clones were read by immunoSEQ multiplex PCR, and TCRdb kept only the in-frame ones, dropping some. The data contain 69,000 or so clones, roughly 88% of them singletons. V is TRBV11-2 and J is TRBJ1-1; maybe TRBD1 (5 bases). The starting material was CD4+ or CD8+ T cells sorted from blood, obtained in a trial of the OX40 agonist ivuxolimab. This TCR was sampled from an adult with an advanced solid tumor such as melanoma, head and neck, liver or kidney cancer. The CDR3: CASSFPGMGTEAFF. Written as DNA, the CDR3 is TGTGCCAGCAGCTTTCCAGGGATGGGCACTGAAGCTTTCTTT.